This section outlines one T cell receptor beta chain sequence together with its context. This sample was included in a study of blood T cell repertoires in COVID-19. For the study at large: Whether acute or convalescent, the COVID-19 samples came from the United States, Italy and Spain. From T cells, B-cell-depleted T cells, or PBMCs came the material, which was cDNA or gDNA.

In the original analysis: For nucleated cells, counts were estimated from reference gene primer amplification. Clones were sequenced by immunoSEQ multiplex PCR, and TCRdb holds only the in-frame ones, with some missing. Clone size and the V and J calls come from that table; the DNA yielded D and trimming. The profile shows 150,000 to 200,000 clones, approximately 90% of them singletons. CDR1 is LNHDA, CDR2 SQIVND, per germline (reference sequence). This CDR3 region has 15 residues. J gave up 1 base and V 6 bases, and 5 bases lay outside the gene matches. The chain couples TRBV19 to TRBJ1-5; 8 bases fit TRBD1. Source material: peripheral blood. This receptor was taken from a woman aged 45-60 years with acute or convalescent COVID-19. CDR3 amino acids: CASRERQGSNQPQHF. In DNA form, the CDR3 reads TGTGCCAGTAGAGAAAGACAGGGGAGCAATCAGCCCCAGCATTTT.